These 4 T cell receptor beta chains were all obtained from the same sample, sequenced in a study of technical replicates of blood from several donors listed by TCRdb under 2017. Library preparation was by the immunoSEQ multiplex PCR assay. Entries here come from immuneACCESS through TCRdb and include only in-frame sequences with V and J called. Some clones fail to appear in such tables; in the studies checked, an unresolved V gene covers under half of the shortfall, and the cause of the remainder is unknown. The sample table lists approximately 87,000 clones, about 95% of them with a count of one. The ten largest account for 0.34% of the sample. The specimen was T cells isolated from PBMCs. Every receptor here comes from a human donor in good health.

The chain combines TRBV28 with TRBJ2-5; the D gene is possibly TRBD1 (6 bases). The germline V gene has CDR1 MDHEN and CDR2 SYDVKM. The CDR3 spans 14 residues. Trimming pared 3 bases from V and 2 bases from J, leaving 10 bases between. The CDR3 reads CASSFLQGQETQYF. CDR3 bases: TGTGCCAGCAGTTTTCTGCAGGGGCAAGAGACCCAGTACTTC. Variable domain in full (rest from reference TRBV28 and TRBJ2-5): DVKVTQSSRYLVKRTGEKVFLECVQDMDHENMFWYRQDPGLGLRLIYFSYDVKMKEKGDIPEGYSVSREKKERFSLILESASTNQTSMYLCASSFLQGQETQYFGPGTRLLVL.

The CDR3 region is CASSVGGGRANEQFF. The DNA of the CDR3 is TGTGCCAGCAGCGTAGGAGGCGGGAGGGCCAATGAGCAGTTCTTC. The chain uses TRBV9 and TRBJ2-1; 9 bases align to TRBD2. With 0 bases clipped from V and 6 bases from J, the junction kept 4 bases outside the gene matches. This CDR3 comprises 15 residues. Germline V CDR1 and CDR2: SGDLS, YYNGEE.

This chain uses TRBV14 with TRBJ2-2; TRBD1 is a possible D gene (5 bases). Trimming left V 6 bases short and J 0 bases short, with 8 bases between. Germline-derived CDR1 and CDR2 are SGHDN and FVKESK. This CDR3 has 14 amino acids. CDR3 bases: TGTGCCAGCAGACAGGACACGAACACCGGGGAGCTGTTTTTT. Its translation: CASRQDTNTGELFF. The full variable domain, its missing parts supplied by reference TRBV14 and TRBJ2-2, is EAGVTQFPSHSVIEKGQTVTLRCDPISGHDNLYWYRRVMGKEIKFLLHFVKESKQDESGMPNNRFLAERTGGTYSTLKVQPAELEDSGVYFCASRQDTNTGELFFGEGSRLTVL.

This chain joins TRBV14 and TRBJ2-1, with D hard to call. V lost 6 bases and J 0 bases, leaving 6 bases between the germline ends. The CDR3 runs to 13 residues. Germline V CDR1 and CDR2: SGHDN, FVKESK. CDR3 protein: CASRMYSYNEQFF. DNA of the CDR3: TGTGCCAGCAGAATGTACTCCTACAATGAGCAGTTCTTC.